The rows below give T cell receptor beta chains drawn from one sample of a study of neurological immune-mediated disorders. Each CDR3 protein gets one entry after TCRdb re-called the 5' RACE reads with MiXCR. The table has some 60,000 distinct CDR3 sequences, roughly 10% seen once. Sequencing was performed on PBMCs. These receptors were collected from a man aged 25-45 years in good health. Both conserved end residues are part of each CDR3. The D gene is left open where the match is weak. Some rows mark clone size as missing; the rest say once, few, many or name a class of expanded clone.

d_call clone_size j_call v_call cdr3_nt cdr3_aa
- many TRBJ2-7 TRBV25-1 TGTGCCAGCAGTGATACCGTCTACGAGCAGTACTTC CASSDTVYEQYF
- many TRBJ2-7 TRBV14 TGTGCCAGCAGCCAAGATACCCAGCAGGCCCTCCACGAGCAGTACTTC CASSQDTQQALHEQYF
TRBD1 many TRBJ2-1 TRBV5-5 TGTGCCAGCAGCCTCGGACAGGGGGGAATGGATGAGCAGTTCTTC CASSLGQGGMDEQFF
TRBD1 many TRBJ1-4 TRBV28 TGTGCCAGCACCCTGACAGGGGTCAATGAAAAACTGTTTTTT CASTLTGVNEKLFF
- many TRBJ2-5 TRBV7-7 TGTGCCAGCAGCTTAGCGGGGGGCCCGGAGACCCAGTACTTC CASSLAGGPETQYF
TRBD1 - TRBJ2-5 TRBV5-1 TGCGCCAGCAGCCTGGACAGGGGGAGGGAGACCCAGTACTTC CASSLDRGRETQYF
TRBD1 many TRBJ1-2 TRBV27 TGTGCCAGCAGTTTAATAGGGACAGCCTCGGGAGGCTACACCTTC CASSLIGTASGGYTF
- many TRBJ2-1 TRBV7-9 TGTGCCAGCAGCTTCTCCTACAATGAGCAGTTCTTC CASSFSYNEQFF
- many TRBJ2-1 TRBV7-3 TGTGCCAGCAGCTTAATCCCAGGGAGAGTCTACAATGAGCAGTTCTTC CASSLIPGRVYNEQFF
TRBD2 many TRBJ2-1 TRBV27 TGTGCCAGCAGTTTATCGCGGGGACTAGCGGGAGTAAATGGCGCCTTCTTC CASSLSRGLAGVNGAFF
- many TRBJ2-7 TRBV6-5 TGTGCCAGCAGTTACTTGCCGGGAACAGTTTCCTACGAGCAGTACTTC CASSYLPGTVSYEQYF
- many TRBJ1-2 TRBV28 TGTGCCAGCACATTGGACCCGAAGAACGGCTACACCTTC CASTLDPKNGYTF
- - TRBJ2-6 TRBV27 TGTGCCAGCAGTTTAAAAGTTCGGCCTGGGGCAAGCGTCCTGACTTTC CASSLKVRPGASVLTF
TRBD2 medium-sized TRBJ2-3 TRBV12-3/TRBV12-4 TGTGCCAGCACCAATAGCGGGAGTGGGGATACGCAGTATTTT CASTNSGSGDTQYF
- many TRBJ2-3 TRBV4-2 TGTGCCAGCAGCCAAGATCGGTTAGCGCTATCTAGCACAGATACGCAGTATTTT CASSQDRLALSSTDTQYF
TRBD2 many TRBJ2-7 TRBV5-1 TGCGCCAGCAGCTTGGGACTAGCGGGATCCTACGAGCAGTACTTC CASSLGLAGSYEQYF
- many TRBJ2-3 TRBV20-1 TGCAGTGCTAGCCAGTTAGGCACAGATACGCAGTATTTT CSASQLGTDTQYF
TRBD2 - TRBJ2-1 TRBV12-3/TRBV12-4 TGTGCCAGCAGTTTACTAGCGGAACGGGAGCAGTTCTTC CASSLLAEREQFF
- many TRBJ1-2 TRBV20-1 TGCAGTGCTAGAGAGGGGGCGTCTAATGGCTACACCTTC CSAREGASNGYTF
- few TRBJ1-2 TRBV20-1 TGCAGTGCTAGAGGACCGAGTATTAACTATGGCTACACCTTC CSARGPSINYGYTF
- many TRBJ2-7 TRBV7-9 TGTGCCAGCAGCACAGACATGTCTTACGAGCAGTACTTC CASSTDMSYEQYF
- many TRBJ1-2 TRBV27 TGTGCCAGCAGTTTCACAGGGACAAACTATGGCTACACCTTC CASSFTGTNYGYTF
- many TRBJ2-7 TRBV11-2 TGTGCCAGCAGCTTAGTTTTTAGCGAAACCTCCTACGAGCAGTACTTC CASSLVFSETSYEQYF
TRBD2 many TRBJ2-7 TRBV20-1 TGCAGTGTTACCGGGACTAGCGGCAGGAGCTCCTACGAGCAGTACTTC CSVTGTSGRSSYEQYF
- many TRBJ1-6 TRBV2 TGTGCCAGCAGTGATTTCATTCCCGGACAGAACGGGGGCTCACCCCTCCACTTT CASSDFIPGQNGGSPLHF
TRBD2 many TRBJ2-3 TRBV20-1 TGCAGTGCTCCCCCCTTAGCGGGAGGAAGCACAGATACGCAGTATTTT CSAPPLAGGSTDTQYF
- many TRBJ2-3 TRBV5-1 TGCGCCAGCAGCTTGGCGATGGACGGTAGCACAGATACGCAGTATTTT CASSLAMDGSTDTQYF
TRBD1 many TRBJ2-6 TRBV20-1 TGCAGTGCTAGAGTACCCGGGACAGGGGGTGCTGGGGCCAACGTCCTGACTTTC CSARVPGTGGAGANVLTF
- many TRBJ2-7 TRBV12-3/TRBV12-4 TGTGCCAGCAGTTTAAGGTGGGACTCCTACGAGCAGTACTTC CASSLRWDSYEQYF
- many TRBJ2-3 TRBV5-1 TGCGCCAGCAGCTTAGAAGCAGATACGCAGTATTTT CASSLEADTQYF
- many TRBJ2-1 TRBV3-1 TGTGCCAGCAGCCTCAGGAGCGCCCCTCCCTACAATGAGCAGTTCTTC CASSLRSAPPYNEQFF
- many TRBJ1-1 TRBV9 TGTGCCAGCAGACGGGGAGGAGGGAACACTGAAGCTTTCTTT CASRRGGGNTEAFF
- many TRBJ2-2 TRBV27 TGTGCCAGCCGGGGACAAAACACCGGGGAGCTGTTTTTT CASRGQNTGELFF
TRBD2 many TRBJ2-7 TRBV20-1 TGCAGTGCTCTCCCCCTGGGACTAGCCGCGCGCGAGCAGTACTTC CSALPLGLAAREQYF
- - TRBJ2-1 TRBV11-2 TGTGCCAGCAGCTTAGGTCTCGGGGGTAGAAATGAGCAGTTCTTC CASSLGLGGRNEQFF
- - TRBJ2-3 TRBV6-2/TRBV6-3 TGTGCCAGCAGTCCTCTTGGGGGAGGCACAGATACGCAGTATTTT CASSPLGGGTDTQYF
TRBD2 - TRBJ2-7 TRBV28 TGTGCCAGCAGTCCCCCGCGTCTAGCGGAGGCCTACGAGCAGTACTTC CASSPPRLAEAYEQYF
- many TRBJ2-4 TRBV27 TGTGCCAGCAGTTTATTCCCCGGGGATCAAAACATTCAGTACTTC CASSLFPGDQNIQYF
TRBD1 many TRBJ1-5 TRBV10-3 TGTGCCATCAGTGAGTCGGACAGGGGTTCAGGTCAGCCCCAGCATTTT CAISESDRGSGQPQHF
- many TRBJ2-1 TRBV12-3/TRBV12-4 TGTGCCAGCAGTTCCACTTCGGGCCGCAATGAGCAGTTCTTC CASSSTSGRNEQFF
TRBD1 many TRBJ2-1 TRBV10-3 TGTGCCATCAGTGAAGGGACAGGTAATTACAATGAGCAGTTCTTC CAISEGTGNYNEQFF
- many TRBJ2-2 TRBV7-8 TGTGCCAGCACCGGGAACACCGGGGAGCTGTTTTTT CASTGNTGELFF